This T cell receptor (beta chain) originates from a study of shared clonotypes between healthy human individuals. Whole-study context: For every donor, three CD4 naive, three CD4 memory, two CD8 naive and one CD8 memory plates were used.

The naive CD8 population came from CD45RO-negative cells selected for CCR7, without terminally differentiated effector memory CD45RA+ cells. The study drew its donors from healthy HIV-negative adults without recent acute infections or vaccinations. Here immunoSEQ multiplex PCR was the method, and the copy in TCRdb shows in-frame clones only, minus some. This table has millions of clones, about 93% appearing once. Note on this clone: Different DNA sequences within this sample yield the same CDR3.

The receptor was isolated from a man between 18 and 29 years old in good health. Some clones in this sample may be carry-over from other donors' samples. Material for sequencing was naive CD8+ T cells from PBMCs.

This chain's CDR3 is CASSEASNYGYTF. The CDR3 region has the DNA TGTGCCAGCAGTGAAGCCAGTAACTATGGCTACACCTTC. V usage is TRBV2 and J usage is TRBJ1-2; no definite D call. CDR1 and CDR2 from the germline V gene are SNHLY and FYNNEI. Trimming cost V 0 bases and J 1 base, with 3 bases left between them. The CDR3 has 13 residues.